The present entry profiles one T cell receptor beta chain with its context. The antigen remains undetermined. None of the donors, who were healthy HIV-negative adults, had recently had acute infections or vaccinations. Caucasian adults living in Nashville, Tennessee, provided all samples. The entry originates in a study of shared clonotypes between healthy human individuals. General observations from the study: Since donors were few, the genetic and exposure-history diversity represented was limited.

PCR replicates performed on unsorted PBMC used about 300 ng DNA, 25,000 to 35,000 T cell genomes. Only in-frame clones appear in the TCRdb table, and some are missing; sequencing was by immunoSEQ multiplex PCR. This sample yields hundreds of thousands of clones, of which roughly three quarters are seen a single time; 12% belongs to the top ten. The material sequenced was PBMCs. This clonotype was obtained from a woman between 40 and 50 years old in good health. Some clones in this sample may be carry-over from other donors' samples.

The CDR3 DNA reads as TGTGCCACCAGCAGGGACAGGGGTGTCCACGAGCAGTACTTC. Protein: CATSRDRGVHEQYF. The gene calls are TRBV15 and TRBJ2-7, with 9 positions matching TRBD1. Germline V CDR1 and CDR2: LNHNV, YYDKDF (reference sequence). This CDR3 contains 14 residues. Trimming cost V 3 bases and J 5 bases; bases outside gene matches: 5. The full variable domain, rest sourced from reference TRBV15 and TRBJ2-7, is DAMVIQNPRYQVTQFGKPVTLSCSQTLNHNVMYWYQQKSSQAPKLLFHYYDKDFNNEADTPDNFQSRRPNTSFCFLDIRSPGLGDTAMYLCATSRDRGVHEQYFGPGTRLTVT.